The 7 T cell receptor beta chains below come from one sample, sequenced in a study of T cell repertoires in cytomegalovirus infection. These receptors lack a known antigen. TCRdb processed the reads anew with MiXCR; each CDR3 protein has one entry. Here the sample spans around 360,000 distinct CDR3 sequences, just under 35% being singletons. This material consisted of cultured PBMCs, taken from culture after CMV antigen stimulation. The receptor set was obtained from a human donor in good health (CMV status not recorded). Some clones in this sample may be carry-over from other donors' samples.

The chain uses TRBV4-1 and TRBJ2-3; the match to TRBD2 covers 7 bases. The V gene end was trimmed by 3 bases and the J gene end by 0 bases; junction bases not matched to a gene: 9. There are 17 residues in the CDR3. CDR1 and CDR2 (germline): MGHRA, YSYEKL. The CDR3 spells CASSQSGTFSSTDTQYF. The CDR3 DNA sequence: TGCGCCAGCAGCCAGAGCGGGACTTTTTCTAGCACAGATACGCAGTATTTT.

The CDR3, as DNA: TGTGCCAGCAGCGTTAGCGGGCCAGATACGCAGTATTTT. It specifies CASSVSGPDTQYF. V and J are TRBV7-7 and TRBJ2-3; 7 positions agree with TRBD2. Per the germline V gene, CDR1 is SSHAT and CDR2 is FNYEAQ (reference sequence). The V gene end was trimmed by 5 bases and the J gene end by 4 bases; junction bases not matched to a gene: 3. CDR3 size: 13 residues.

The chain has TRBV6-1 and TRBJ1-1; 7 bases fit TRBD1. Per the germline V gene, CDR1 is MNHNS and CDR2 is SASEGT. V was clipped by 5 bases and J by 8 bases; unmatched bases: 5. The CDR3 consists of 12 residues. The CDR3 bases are TGTGCCAGCAGTTTGGGGGGACAGGAAGCTTTCTTT. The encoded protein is CASSLGGQEAFF.

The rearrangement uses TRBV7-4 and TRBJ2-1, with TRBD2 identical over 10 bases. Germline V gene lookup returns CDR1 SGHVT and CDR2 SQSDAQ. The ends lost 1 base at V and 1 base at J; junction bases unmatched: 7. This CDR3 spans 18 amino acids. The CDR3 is CASSLGARTSGSYNEQFF. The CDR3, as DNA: TGTGCCAGCAGCTTAGGAGCCCGGACTAGCGGATCCTACAATGAGCAGTTCTTC.

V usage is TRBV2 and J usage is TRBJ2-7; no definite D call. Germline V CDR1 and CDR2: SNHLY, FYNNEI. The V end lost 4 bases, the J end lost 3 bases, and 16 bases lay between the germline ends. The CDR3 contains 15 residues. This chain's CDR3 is CASSGPNEALYEQYV. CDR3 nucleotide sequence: TGTGCCAGCAGTGGGCCAAACGAGGCCCTCTACGAGCAGTACGTC.

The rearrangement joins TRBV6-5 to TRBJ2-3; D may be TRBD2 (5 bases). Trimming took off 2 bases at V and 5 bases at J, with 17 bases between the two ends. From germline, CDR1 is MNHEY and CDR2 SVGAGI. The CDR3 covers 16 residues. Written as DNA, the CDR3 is TGTGCCAGCAGTTACCGAGGGCCTCCGATGAAAGATACGCAGTATTTT. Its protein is CASSYRGPPMKDTQYF.

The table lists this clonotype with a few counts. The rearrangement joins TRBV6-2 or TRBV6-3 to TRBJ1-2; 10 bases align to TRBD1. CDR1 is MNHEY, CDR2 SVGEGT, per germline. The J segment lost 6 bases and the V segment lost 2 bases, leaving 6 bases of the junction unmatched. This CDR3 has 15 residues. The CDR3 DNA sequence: TGTGCCAGCAGTTACCGCCCGGACAGGGGGAATGGCTACACCTTC. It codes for CASSYRPDRGNGYTF.